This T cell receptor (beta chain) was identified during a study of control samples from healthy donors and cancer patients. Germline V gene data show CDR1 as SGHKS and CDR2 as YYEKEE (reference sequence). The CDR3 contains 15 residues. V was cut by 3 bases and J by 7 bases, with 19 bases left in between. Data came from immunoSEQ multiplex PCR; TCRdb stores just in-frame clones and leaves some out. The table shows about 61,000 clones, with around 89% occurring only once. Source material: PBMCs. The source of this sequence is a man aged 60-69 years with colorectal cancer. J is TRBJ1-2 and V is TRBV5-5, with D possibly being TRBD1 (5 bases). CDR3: CASSSPGRIRGGYTF. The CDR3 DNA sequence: TGTGCCAGCAGCTCACCGGGACGTATACGTGGTGGCTACACCTTC. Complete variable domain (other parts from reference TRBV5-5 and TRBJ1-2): DAGVTQSPTHLIKTRGQQVTLRCSPISGHKSVSWYQQVLGQGPQFIFQYYEKEERGRGNFPDRFSARQFPNYSSELNVNALLLGDSALYLCASSSPGRIRGGYTFGSGTRLTVV.